This T cell receptor beta chain was sequenced during a study of Graves' ophthalmopathy and Graves' hyperthyroidism. The CDR3 is made up of 14 amino acids. Trimming took off 8 bases at V and 0 bases at J, with 8 bases between the two ends. Per the germline V gene, CDR1 is SGHTA and CDR2 is FQGNSA. This clonotype occurred many times. TCR beta CDR3 amplification used RNA transcripts. An opening RT-PCR round employed HTBI primers and preceded a second-round multiplex PCR. TCRdb fed the multiplex PCR reads into MiXCR, producing one record per CDR3 protein. This sample has approximately 1.2 million distinct CDR3 sequences, with less than 45% found just once.

The TCR originated in an adult man with Graves' hyperthyroidism. The V call is TRBV7-2, the J call TRBJ1-6; D remains ambiguous. The material sequenced was peripheral blood or thyroid tissue (not recorded which). The CDR3 sequence: CASGQDSYNSPLHF. The CDR3 nucleotides read TGTGCCAGCGGCCAGGACTCCTATAATTCACCCCTCCACTTT.